The 7 T cell receptor beta chains below were found in one sample sequenced in a study of shared clonotypes between healthy human individuals. The table came from immunoSEQ multiplex PCR; TCRdb's copy has only in-frame clones and leaves some out. This repertoire shows about 1 million clones, around 76% found once; its top ten account for about 1.5%. The sample was memory CD4+ T cells sorted from blood. Stated subset: CD45RA-negative fraction. The receptor source for this set is a man aged 18 to 29 in good health.

The chain is built from TRBV6-4 and TRBJ2-5; weak D call: TRBD1 (5 bases). V dropped 4 bases and J dropped 5 bases, with 14 bases sitting between them. The CDR3 covers 14 residues. Looked up from germline, CDR1 is MRHNA and CDR2 is SNTAGT. This CDR3 is CASSASPAGETQYF. The CDR3 bases are TGTGCCAGCAGTGCCTCTCCAGCAGGGGAGACCCAGTACTTC.

This chain uses TRBV6-6 with TRBJ2-7; 8 bases fit TRBD1. Looked up from germline, CDR1 is MNHNY and CDR2 is SVGAGI (reference sequence). The CDR3 covers 12 residues. The trim removed 6 bases at V and 7 bases at J, leaving 5 bases unmatched. CDR3 DNA sequence: TGTGCCAGCAGCGGACAGGGCGTTGAGCAGTACTTC. Its translation is CASSGQGVEQYF.

This clone was seen repeatedly, ten times or more. The V and J genes are TRBV6-5 and TRBJ2-5; D may be TRBD1 or TRBD2 (5 bases each). The V gene lost 3 bases and the J gene lost 4 bases, with 12 bases spanning the gap. Looked up from germline, CDR1 is MNHEY and CDR2 is SVGAGI. The CDR3 covers 14 residues. CDR3 residues: CASSYSRERETQYF. The DNA for the CDR3 is TGTGCCAGCAGTTATTCCAGGGAGCGAGAGACCCAGTACTTC.

The chain has TRBV27 and TRBJ2-7, with D maybe TRBD2 (5 bases). Germline lookup yields CDR1 MNHEY and CDR2 SMNVEV (reference sequence). V shed 5 bases and J shed 3 bases, with 14 bases lying between them. There are 14 residues in the CDR3. DNA for the CDR3: TGTGCCAGCAGTCCCCAGTTGGGGAGCTACGAGCAGTACTTC. The encoded protein is CASSPQLGSYEQYF.

This rearrangement joins TRBV5-1 to TRBJ1-5; D is perhaps TRBD1 (6 bases). The CDR3 is made up of 15 amino acids. Trimming cost V 3 bases and J 1 base, with 11 bases left between them. CDR1 and CDR2 from the germline V gene are SGHRS and YFSETQ. This CDR3 reads CASSSSGQSNQPQHF. As DNA, the CDR3 is TGCGCCAGCAGCTCCTCAGGACAGAGCAATCAGCCCCAGCATTTT.

This chain uses TRBV10-3 with TRBJ2-3, with 8 bases fitting TRBD2. Germline V gene sequence: CDR1 ENHRY, CDR2 SYGVKD. V dropped 6 bases and J dropped 2; count of bases not matched to a gene: 7. The CDR3 covers 15 residues. This chain's CDR3 is CAISSGLADTDTQYF. The CDR3 DNA is TGTGCCATCAGCTCAGGACTAGCAGACACAGATACGCAGTATTTT.

A single count supports this clone. The rearrangement joins TRBV28 to TRBJ1-5; weak D call: TRBD1 (6 bases). CDR3 size: 15 residues. Trimming cost V 5 bases and J 3 bases, with 14 bases left between them. Germline assignment: CDR1 MDHEN and CDR2 SYDVKM. The CDR3 reads CASSLQGTLNQPQHF. Here the CDR3 DNA reads TGTGCCAGCAGTCTTCAGGGGACTCTCAATCAGCCCCAGCATTTT.